The 28 T cell receptor beta chains below come from one sample, sequenced in a study of blood T cell repertoires in COVID-19. Only in-frame clones appear in the TCRdb table, and some are missing; sequencing was by immunoSEQ multiplex PCR. The data show over 70,000 clones, about 74% seen once. What was sequenced was peripheral blood. The receptors shown here come from a human donor in a cohort sampled during active COVID-19.

This clone has just a few counts. The genes are TRBV19 and TRBJ2-7, with TRBD2 matching 10 bases. The J segment lost 0 bases and the V segment lost 5 bases, leaving 7 bases of the junction unmatched. Germline V gene data show CDR1 as LNHDA and CDR2 as SQIVND (reference sequence). The CDR3 loop spans 16 amino acids. The CDR3 spells CASSFLAGVGSYEQYF. CDR3 DNA: TGTGCCAGTAGTTTTCTAGCGGGAGTGGGCTCCTACGAGCAGTACTTC. The whole variable domain, remainder taken from reference TRBV19 and TRBJ2-7, is DGGITQSPKYLFRKEGQNVTLSCEQNLNHDAMYWYRQDPGQGLRLIYYSQIVNDFQKGDIAEGYSVSREKKESFPLTVTSAQKNPTAFYLCASSFLAGVGSYEQYFGPGTRLTVT.

This clone was found once. The chain couples TRBV7-6 to TRBJ2-7, with 8 bases aligning to TRBD2. Germline V CDR1 and CDR2: SGHVS, FNYEAQ. There are 15 residues in the CDR3. The V and J ends lost 5 bases and 0 bases, in that order; junction bases with no gene match: 6. CDR3 bases: TGTGCCAGCAGCCCGGCTAGCGGGCGCTCCTACGAGCAGTACTTC. Encoded protein: CASSPASGRSYEQYF.

The CDR3 sequence: CASSQTGLSPLHF. The DNA of the CDR3 is TGTGCCAGCAGCCAAACAGGGCTGTCACCCCTCCACTTT. J is TRBJ1-6 and V is TRBV6-2 or TRBV6-3; perhaps TRBD1 as D (6 bases). The germline CDR1 and CDR2 sequences are MNHEY and SVGEGT. There are 13 residues in the CDR3. Trimming removed 6 bases at V and 10 bases at J, with 13 bases between.

The chain has TRBV6-2 or TRBV6-3 and TRBJ1-2; 7 bases are a match to TRBD1. The CDR3 is 12 amino acids. Germline V gives CDR1 MNHEY, CDR2 SVGEGT. With 5 bases clipped from V and 14 bases from J, the junction kept 11 bases outside the gene matches. The CDR3 coding sequence is TGTGCCAGCAGTACCCAGGGACAGCCCTGGACCTTC. Protein sequence: CASSTQGQPWTF.

The count of this clone is one. V gene TRBV7-9 combines with J gene TRBJ2-1; 10 positions agree with TRBD2. CDR1 is SEHNR, CDR2 FQNEAQ, per germline (reference sequence). CDR3 length: 17 residues. The ends lost 5 bases at V and 5 bases at J; junction bases unmatched: 12. The CDR3 DNA reads TGTGCCAGCAGCCCCCCTTATGTGAGCGGGAGGGACAATGAGCAGTTCTTC. Translation: CASSPPYVSGRDNEQFF.

There are many counts of this clone. This chain uses TRBV5-5 with TRBJ2-7, with TRBD2 as a possible D gene (6 bases). Germline CDR1 reads SGHKS; CDR2 reads YYEKEE (reference sequence). V lost 6 bases and J 3 bases, leaving 13 bases between the germline ends. The CDR3 has 13 residues. The CDR3 DNA sequence: TGTGCCAGCACCCACCCGGGGGTCTACGAGCAGTACTTC. Protein: CASTHPGVYEQYF.

The J gene is TRBJ1-1, the V gene TRBV27; 7 nucleotides match TRBD1. With V trimmed by 7 bases and J by 1 base, 3 bases remained unmatched. The CDR3 length is 13 residues. CDR1 is MNHEY and CDR2 is SMNVEV in the germline V gene (reference sequence). CDR3 amino acids: CASTPGGNTEAFF. Here the CDR3 DNA reads TGTGCCAGCACCCCAGGGGGGAACACTGAAGCTTTCTTT.

The chain couples TRBV9 to TRBJ1-2; no firm D call. V lost 0 bases and J 2 bases, leaving 11 bases between the germline ends. Germline values: CDR1 SGDLS, CDR2 YYNGEE. The CDR3 sequence is 15 residues long. Written as DNA, the CDR3 is TGTGCCAGCAGCGTAGCCCCAACCGGGAACTATGGCTACACCTTC. Protein sequence: CASSVAPTGNYGYTF.

This rearrangement joins TRBV6-5 to TRBJ1-5; D uncertain. V lost 2 bases and J lost 7, with 9 bases in between. The length of the CDR3 is 13 residues. CDR1 and CDR2 (germline): MNHEY, SVGAGI. The DNA of the CDR3 is TGTGCCAGCAGTTACGACTACATGCAGCCCCAGCATTTT. It translates to CASSYDYMQPQHF.

V and J are TRBV2 and TRBJ2-6; 10 bases line up with TRBD2. After removal of 5 bases from V and 4 bases from J, the junction contained 8 bases not matched to a gene. The length of the CDR3 is 17 residues. The germline CDR1 and CDR2 sequences are SNHLY and FYNNEI. In DNA form, the CDR3 reads TGTGCCAGCAGTTACCTAGCGGGAGTCGTGGGGGCCAACGTCCTGACTTTC. This encodes CASSYLAGVVGANVLTF.

The V and J genes are TRBV6-2 or TRBV6-3 and TRBJ2-2; D unresolved. Trimming stripped 0 bases from V and 1 base from J, with 6 bases between. The CDR3 is 15 residues long. Germline V gene lookup returns CDR1 MNHEY and CDR2 SVGEGT. The CDR3, as DNA: TGTGCCAGCAGTTACTCGCCCGGGAACACCGGGGAGCTGTTTTTT. Translated: CASSYSPGNTGELFF.

J is TRBJ1-2 and V is TRBV7-9, with a tentative D call TRBD1 (5 bases). CDR1 SEHNR and CDR2 FQNEAQ come from the germline V gene (reference sequence). The CDR3 runs to 13 residues. Trimming shortened V by 5 bases and J by 4 bases, and 11 bases separated the two germline ends. CDR3 residues: CASSEGAGYGYTF. For the CDR3, the DNA is TGTGCCAGCAGCGAAGGGGCAGGCTATGGCTACACCTTC. Combining the CDR3 with reference TRBV7-9 and TRBJ1-2 gives the whole variable domain DTGVSQNPRHKITKRGQNVTFRCDPISEHNRLYWYRQTLGQGPEFLTYFQNEAQLEKSRLLSDRFSAERPKGSFSTLEIQRTEQGDSAMYLCASSEGAGYGYTFGSGTRLTVV.

The sample holds a few counts of this clone. The gene calls are TRBV5-1 and TRBJ1-1; D is uncertain. This CDR3 contains 14 residues. The V end lost 0 bases, the J end lost 3 bases, and 9 bases lay between the germline ends. Germline CDR1 reads SGHRS; CDR2 reads YFSETQ. DNA for the CDR3: TGCGCCAGCAGCTTGGTGCGGGTGGACACTGAAGCTTTCTTT. Its protein is CASSLVRVDTEAFF.

This clone has a handful of counts. The V call is TRBV7-9, the J call TRBJ1-1; 7 bases line up with TRBD1. The V and J ends lost 5 bases and 1 base, in that order; junction bases with no gene match: 4. The CDR3 sequence is 14 residues long. Germline V gives CDR1 SEHNR, CDR2 FQNEAQ (reference sequence). For the CDR3, the DNA is TGTGCCAGCAGCCGGACAGGCAAGAACACTGAAGCTTTCTTT. Amino acids: CASSRTGKNTEAFF.

The chain links TRBV28 to TRBJ1-4, with D unclear. Trimming cost V 5 bases and J 7 bases, with 8 bases left between them. CDR3 length: 12 amino acids. CDR1 and CDR2 (germline): MDHEN, SYDVKM. The DNA for the CDR3 is TGTGCCAGCAGTCTTAGAGGTGAAAAACTGTTTTTT. Translated: CASSLRGEKLFF.

The CDR3: CASSLPTRSEQYF. Written as DNA, the CDR3 is TGTGCCAGCAGCCTACCGACAAGGTCCGAGCAGTACTTC. The genes are TRBV5-4 and TRBJ2-7; D is uncertain. The CDR3 runs to 13 residues. V dropped 4 bases and J dropped 6 bases, with 14 bases sitting between them. Germline-derived CDR1 and CDR2 are SGHNT and YYREEE (reference sequence). Filled out from reference TRBV5-4 and TRBJ2-7, the complete variable domain reads ETGVTQSPTHLIKTRGQQVTLRCSSQSGHNTVSWYQQALGQGPQFIFQYYREEENGRGNFPPRFSGLQFPNYSSELNVNALELDDSALYLCASSLPTRSEQYFGPGTRLTVT.

The CDR3 sequence is CASSLPKTSEYGYTF. CDR3 in DNA: TGTGCCAGCAGTTTACCCAAGACGTCGGAGTATGGCTACACCTTC. V and J are TRBV28 and TRBJ1-2, with D unresolved. CDR3 length: 15 amino acids. The germline gives CDR1 MDHEN, CDR2 SYDVKM. V lost 2 bases to trimming and J lost 5 bases, with 15 bases between them.

In DNA form, the CDR3 reads TGCAGTGCTAGTGGCGGGAGGGCGAACATTCAGTACTTC. It translates to CSASGGRANIQYF. The gene calls are TRBV20-1 and TRBJ2-4, with 9 bases matching TRBD2. CDR3 length: 13 residues. J lost 7 bases, V lost 3 bases, and 4 bases had no gene match. CDR1 is DFQATT and CDR2 is SNEGSKA in the germline V gene (reference sequence).

The gene calls are TRBV5-4 and TRBJ2-3; 13 bases align to TRBD2. The CDR3 is 16 residues long. Germline CDR1 and CDR2: SGHNT and YYREEE (reference sequence). V shed 0 bases, J shed 6 bases, and the junction held 4 bases outside the gene matches. The CDR3 sequence is CASSLGGLAGSDTQYF. CDR3 DNA sequence: TGTGCCAGCAGCTTGGGGGGACTAGCGGGATCGGATACGCAGTATTTT. The full variable domain, rest sourced from reference TRBV5-4 and TRBJ2-3, is ETGVTQSPTHLIKTRGQQVTLRCSSQSGHNTVSWYQQALGQGPQFIFQYYREEENGRGNFPPRFSGLQFPNYSSELNVNALELDDSALYLCASSLGGLAGSDTQYFGPGTRLTVL.

The rearrangement links TRBV29-1 to TRBJ2-3; D possibly corresponds to TRBD2 (5 bases). The germline gives CDR1 SQVTM, CDR2 ANQGSEA. The CDR3 covers 14 residues. V lost 7 bases, J lost 1 base, and 15 bases lay in between. The DNA of the CDR3 is TGCAGCGCTGAGACCTCCGGGGGCACAGATACGCAGTATTTT. Translated, it gives CSAETSGGTDTQYF.

The chain couples TRBV19 to TRBJ1-2; D is ambiguous. Germline loops: CDR1 LNHDA, CDR2 SQIVND (reference sequence). The CDR3 totals 13 residues. V was cut by 8 bases and J by 2 bases, with 12 bases left in between. CDR3 region: CASSLSHNYGYTF. For the CDR3, the DNA is TGTGCCAGTTCCTTGAGCCACAACTATGGCTACACCTTC.

V is TRBV6-2 or TRBV6-3 and J is TRBJ1-6, with TRBD1 matching 9 bases. This CDR3 has 16 amino acids. J lost 7 bases, V lost 5 bases, and 9 bases had no gene match. Germline V lookup: CDR1 MNHEY, CDR2 SVGEGT. The CDR3 DNA is TGTGCCAGCAGTCCCGGACAGGGGCCACCAAATTCACCCCTCCACTTT. Protein sequence: CASSPGQGPPNSPLHF.

This clone was seen a single time. V and J are TRBV28 and TRBJ2-2; a weak D match, TRBD2 (6 bases). The length of the CDR3 is 16 residues. V was clipped by 4 bases and J by 7 bases, with 19 bases between them. The germline V gene encodes CDR1 MDHEN and CDR2 SYDVKM. The CDR3 loop reads CASSSHNGRRGGELFF. The DNA for the CDR3 is TGTGCCAGCAGTTCCCACAACGGCAGGAGGGGCGGGGAGCTGTTTTTT. Filled out from reference TRBV28 and TRBJ2-2, the complete variable domain reads DVKVTQSSRYLVKRTGEKVFLECVQDMDHENMFWYRQDPGLGLRLIYFSYDVKMKEKGDIPEGYSVSREKKERFSLILESASTNQTSMYLCASSSHNGRRGGELFFGEGSRLTVL.

Concerning this clone itself: An end of the junction differs from the germline gene, which may be a read error. V usage is TRBV6-2 or TRBV6-3 and J usage is TRBJ1-5, with D possibly matching TRBD1 (5 bases). The CDR3 is 11 residues long. Germline V CDR1 and CDR2: MNHEY, SVGEGT. The DNA for the CDR3 is TGTGCCAGCAGTTACATGGGACTACTTAATTTT. This sequence encodes CASSYMGLLNF.

This clone was seen only once. This chain links TRBV21-1 with TRBJ1-1. TRBV21-1 is described as a pseudogene. CDR3 length equals 14 residues. CDR3 sequence (DNA): TGTGCCAGCAGCCCTATGACGGGGAGGACTGAAGCTTTCTTT. Its protein is CASSPMTGRTEAFF.

This sequence joins TRBV5-4 and TRBJ2-5, with 8 bases that match TRBD2. The V and J ends lost 3 bases and 4 bases, in that order; junction bases with no gene match: 5. Germline CDR1 SGHNT, CDR2 YYREEE (reference sequence). This CDR3 spans 14 amino acids. For the CDR3, the DNA is TGTGCCAGCAGCTCCTACAGCGGGGGAGAGACCCAGTACTTC. This translates into CASSSYSGGETQYF.

For the CDR3, the DNA is TGTGCCAGCAGTCCCGACAGGGGGCTGTTGAATGAGCAGTTCTTC. It translates to CASSPDRGLLNEQFF. The gene calls are TRBV28 and TRBJ2-1, with 10 positions matching TRBD1. The CDR3 sequence is 15 residues long. The trim removed 5 bases at V and 7 bases at J, leaving 8 bases unmatched. CDR1 and CDR2 from the germline V gene are MDHEN and SYDVKM.

About this clone itself: This same CDR3 is encoded by further DNA sequences in the sample. The V call is TRBV6-5, the J call TRBJ1-6, with 8 bases aligning to TRBD1. This CDR3 is 13 amino acids long. Germline V CDR1 and CDR2: MNHEY, SVGAGI. J lost 9 bases, V lost 6 bases, and 4 bases had no gene match. The CDR3 loop is CASSRTGSSPLHF. CDR3 coding DNA: TGTGCCAGCAGCCGGACAGGGAGTTCACCCCTCCACTTT.